The 24 T cell receptor beta chains below were found in one sample sequenced in a study of blood T cell repertoires in COVID-19. The protocol was immunoSEQ multiplex PCR, while the TCRdb copy is restricted to in-frame clones and leaves out a portion. The sample gives roughly 95,000 clones, about four fifths of which show up once; 15% to 20% is in the top ten. Sequencing was done on a sample of peripheral blood. These receptors all come from a man older than 75 with acute or convalescent COVID-19.

A few counts support this clone. V is TRBV6-6 and J is TRBJ1-3, with D uncertain. Germline V gene sequence: CDR1 MNHNY, CDR2 SVGAGI (reference sequence). V was cut by 2 bases and J by 2 bases, with 13 bases left in between. This CDR3 is 16 amino acids long. CDR3 residues: CASSYPEGGTGNTIYF. CDR3 sequence (DNA): TGTGCCAGCAGTTACCCCGAAGGAGGCACTGGAAACACCATATATTTT.

This chain joins TRBV19 and TRBJ1-1; 9 nucleotides match TRBD1. Germline V gene lookup returns CDR1 LNHDA and CDR2 SQIVND (reference sequence). The CDR3 covers 16 residues. Unmatched junction bases numbered 12, after V lost 6 bases and J lost 4 bases. CDR3 region: CASRTTGGKLATEAFF. The CDR3 DNA sequence: TGTGCCAGTAGGACGACAGGGGGGAAGCTGGCCACTGAAGCTTTCTTT.

V is TRBV4-3 and J is TRBJ2-7, with D uncertain. The CDR3 is 15 amino acids. Germline-derived CDR1 and CDR2 are LGHNA and YSLEER. Trimming cost V 0 bases and J 3 bases, with 12 bases left between them. CDR3: CASSQDPPGIYEQYF. The CDR3 DNA reads as TGCGCCAGCAGCCAAGATCCCCCAGGAATCTACGAGCAGTACTTC.

The rearrangement uses TRBV19 and TRBJ2-1; no reliable D call. This CDR3 comprises 16 residues. The ends were cut back, 3 bases at V and 0 bases at J, with 12 bases in the middle. CDR1 is LNHDA and CDR2 is SQIVND in the germline V gene (reference sequence). Written as DNA, the CDR3 is TGTGCCAGTAGTATTTTCGGAACAGTCTCCTACAATGAGCAGTTCTTC. Translating it yields CASSIFGTVSYNEQFF.

The J gene is TRBJ2-5, the V gene TRBV3-1 (or the pseudogene TRBV3-2), with 7 bases that match TRBD1. Germline-derived CDR1 and CDR2 are LGHDT and YNNKEL (reference sequence). V lost 1 base to trimming and J lost 2 bases; unmatched junction nucleotides: 7. CDR3 size: 16 residues. The CDR3 coding sequence is TGTGCCAGCAGCCAAGCAAGACAGGGTCGTCAAGAGACCCAGTACTTC. Encoded protein: CASSQARQGRQETQYF.

The chain couples TRBV19 to TRBJ1-4; D remains unclear. Germline lookup yields CDR1 LNHDA and CDR2 SQIVND (reference sequence). V was cut by 11 bases and J by 0 bases, with 13 bases left in between. The CDR3 has 14 residues. Written as DNA, the CDR3 is TGTGCCTCCCAGGCCCGTGCAACTAATGAAAAACTGTTTTTT. It codes for CASQARATNEKLFF.

V gene TRBV10-1 combines with J gene TRBJ1-6, with 7 bases aligning to TRBD1. CDR3 length equals 14 residues. The ends lost 6 bases at V and 7 bases at J; junction bases unmatched: 6. Germline loops: CDR1 WNHNN, CDR2 SYGVQD (reference sequence). Here the CDR3 DNA reads TGCGCCAGCAGGTCGACAGGGAACAATTCACCCCTCCACTTT. Translated: CASRSTGNNSPLHF.

Concerning this clone: Additional DNA sequences in this sample encode the identical CDR3. This rearrangement joins TRBV27 to TRBJ1-1, with a tentative D call TRBD1 (6 bases). CDR3 length: 15 amino acids. Trimming left V 4 bases short and J 2 bases short, with 14 bases between. Per the germline V gene, CDR1 is MNHEY and CDR2 is SMNVEV (reference sequence). CDR3 region: CASSSLQGGNTEAFF. The DNA for the CDR3 is TGTGCCAGCAGTTCATTACAGGGCGGAAACACTGAAGCTTTCTTT.

The rearrangement joins TRBV6-5 to TRBJ1-4; no definite D call. This CDR3 is built from 13 residues. CDR1 MNHEY and CDR2 SVGAGI come from the germline V gene. Trimming shortened V by 0 bases and J by 11 bases, and 10 bases separated the two germline ends. The CDR3 spells CASSYSKGGKLFF. The CDR3 nucleotides are TGTGCCAGCAGTTACTCCAAGGGAGGGAAACTGTTTTTT.

The chain couples TRBV5-4 to TRBJ1-6; D may be TRBD1 (6 bases). Germline CDR1 and CDR2: SGHNT and YYREEE (reference sequence). Trimming removed 0 bases at V and 7 bases at J, with 14 bases between. This CDR3 is 16 amino acids long. The CDR3 protein is CASSLDPGTKNSPLHF. The CDR3, as DNA: TGTGCCAGCAGCTTGGACCCCGGGACAAAGAATTCACCCCTCCACTTT.

The gene calls are TRBV19 and TRBJ1-4; 7 positions match TRBD1. The CDR3 contains 15 residues. Losses at the gene ends were 6 bases for V and 5 bases for J; bases not matched to a gene: 9. The germline V gene encodes CDR1 LNHDA and CDR2 SQIVND (reference sequence). The CDR3 protein is CASRIRGSGNEKLFF. CDR3 DNA: TGTGCCAGTAGGATCAGGGGGTCCGGGAATGAAAAACTGTTTTTT. Full variable domain (missing parts from reference TRBV19 and TRBJ1-4): DGGITQSPKYLFRKEGQNVTLSCEQNLNHDAMYWYRQDPGQGLRLIYYSQIVNDFQKGDIAEGYSVSREKKESFPLTVTSAQKNPTAFYLCASRIRGSGNEKLFFGSGTQLSVL.

CDR3 amino acids: CASSFFPSGGWNEQFF. As DNA, the CDR3 is TGTGCCAGCAGCTTCTTTCCTAGCGGGGGGTGGAATGAGCAGTTCTTC. The V call is TRBV5-4, the J call TRBJ2-1; 11 nucleotides align to TRBD2. CDR1 is SGHNT and CDR2 is YYREEE in the germline V gene (reference sequence). Trimming at V came to 2 bases and at J to 7 bases, leaving 8 bases not matched to a gene. This CDR3 is built from 16 residues.

The rearrangement links TRBV11-3 to TRBJ2-5, with 9 bases lining up with TRBD1. Per germline, CDR1 SGHNT and CDR2 YENEEA. The ends lost 1 base at V and 7 bases at J; junction bases unmatched: 13. The CDR3 is 17 amino acids. CDR3 coding DNA: TGTGCCAGCAGCTTAGGACCCCCCGACAGGGGGGTAGTGACCCAGTACTTC. It is translated as CASSLGPPDRGVVTQYF.

V usage is TRBV18 and J usage is TRBJ2-2; D is uncertain. Trimming took off 2 bases at V and 4 bases at J, with 5 bases between the two ends. In germline, CDR1 is KGHSH, CDR2 LQKENI. The CDR3 extends over 13 amino acids. CDR3 nucleotide sequence: TGTGCCAGCTCACCAAGAGGCACCGGGGAGCTGTTTTTT. This encodes CASSPRGTGELFF. The full variable domain, completed using reference TRBV18 and TRBJ2-2, is NAGVMQNPRHLVRRRGQEARLRCSPMKGHSHVYWYRQLPEEGLKFMVYLQKENIIDESGMPKERFSAEFPKEGPSILRIQQVVRGDSAAYFCASSPRGTGELFFGEGSRLTVL.

The chain combines TRBV10-3 with TRBJ2-1; weak D call: TRBD2 (5 bases). The CDR3 is 16 amino acids. Germline V lookup: CDR1 ENHRY, CDR2 SYGVKD. V was pared by 0 bases and J by 0 bases, with 9 bases between. The DNA of the CDR3 is TGTGCCATCAGTGAGTCAGGACTTACCTCCTACAATGAGCAGTTCTTC. Residues: CAISESGLTSYNEQFF.

V and J are TRBV10-1 and TRBJ1-1; 10 nucleotides match TRBD1. V lost 6 bases, J lost 4 bases, and 8 bases stayed unmatched. Germline V gene data show CDR1 as WNHNN and CDR2 as SYGVQD (reference sequence). The CDR3 runs to 15 residues. The CDR3: CASSVDRGRGTEAFF. CDR3 bases: TGCGCCAGCAGCGTTGACAGGGGGCGAGGCACTGAAGCTTTCTTT.

This chain links TRBV7-2 with TRBJ1-5; D unclear. CDR3 length equals 15 residues. V was shortened by 5 bases and J by 0 bases, with 11 bases between the two germline ends. Looked up from germline, CDR1 is SGHTA and CDR2 is FQGNSA. The CDR3 spells CASSRGRNSNQPQHF. As DNA, the CDR3 is TGTGCCAGCAGCAGAGGGCGAAATAGCAATCAGCCCCAGCATTTT.

CDR3 bases: TGTGCCAGCAGCTCGGCCCTGGACAGGGGAAGAGGGGCCAACGTCCTGACTTTC. This encodes CASSSALDRGRGANVLTF. V and J are TRBV11-2 and TRBJ2-6; 9 nucleotides align to TRBD1. CDR3 length: 18 residues. Germline lookup yields CDR1 SGHAT and CDR2 FQNNGV. Trimming cost V 4 bases and J 4 bases; bases outside gene matches: 11. The variable domain in full, with the rest retrieved from reference TRBV11-2 and TRBJ2-6, is EAGVAQSPRYKIIEKRQSVAFWCNPISGHATLYWYQQILGQGPKLLIQFQNNGVVDDSQLPKDRFSAERLKGVDSTLKIQPAKLEDSAVYLCASSSALDRGRGANVLTFGAGSRLTVL.

This clone has just one count. This chain joins TRBV5-1 and TRBJ1-4; 7 bases agree with TRBD1. The germline V gene has CDR1 SGHRS and CDR2 YFSETQ. This CDR3 region has 15 residues. After removal of 3 bases from V and 8 bases from J, the junction contained 10 bases not matched to a gene. DNA of the CDR3: TGCGCCAGCAGCTCCGGGACAGCCCAAGGGGAAAAACTGTTTTTT. This gives the protein CASSSGTAQGEKLFF. The variable domain in full, with the rest retrieved from reference TRBV5-1 and TRBJ1-4, is KAGVTQTPRYLIKTRGQQVTLSCSPISGHRSVSWYQQTPGQGLQFLFEYFSETQRNKGNFPGRFSGRQFSNSRSEMNVSTLELGDSALYLCASSSGTAQGEKLFFGSGTQLSVL.

V and J are TRBV30 and TRBJ1-1; D is possibly TRBD1 (5 bases). The length of the CDR3 is 11 residues. Germline V gives CDR1 GTSNPN, CDR2 SVGIG (reference sequence). V was trimmed by 5 bases and J by 5 bases, leaving 9 bases between them. CDR3 sequence reads: CAWAGRTEAFF. The CDR3 nucleotides read TGTGCCTGGGCAGGGAGGACTGAAGCTTTCTTT.

The V gene is TRBV5-1, the J gene TRBJ1-2, with 8 bases lining up with TRBD1. CDR1 is SGHRS and CDR2 is YFSETQ in the germline V gene. The V and J ends lost 0 bases and 8 bases, in that order; junction bases with no gene match: 12. The CDR3 is 16 residues long. DNA for the CDR3: TGCGCCAGCAGCTTGGGAGGCCCTCAGGGGGCGCGGGGCTACACCTTC. Encoded protein: CASSLGGPQGARGYTF.

The chain recombines TRBV18 with TRBJ2-2; the D gene is possibly TRBD2 (5 bases). Germline CDR1 reads KGHSH; CDR2 reads LQKENI. V lost 3 bases and J 1 base, leaving 9 bases between the germline ends. The CDR3 runs 15 residues. The CDR3 reads CASSPSGVNTGELFF. CDR3 sequence (DNA): TGTGCCAGCTCACCGAGCGGAGTGAACACCGGGGAGCTGTTTTTT.

The chain has TRBV6-1 and TRBJ2-1; TRBD1 is a possible D gene (5 bases). Germline CDR1 reads MNHNS; CDR2 reads SASEGT. The CDR3 extends over 16 amino acids. V was clipped by 3 bases and J by 1 base, with 13 bases between them. In nucleotides, the CDR3 is TGTGCCAGCAGTGAGTCCCCAGGGTCTTCCTACAATGAGCAGTTCTTC. It yields the protein CASSESPGSSYNEQFF.

The chain couples TRBV5-1 to TRBJ2-7, with 9 bases that match TRBD1. Germline V gene lookup returns CDR1 SGHRS and CDR2 YFSETQ. The CDR3 consists of 14 residues. With V trimmed by 4 bases and J by 5 bases, 7 bases remained unmatched. CDR3 DNA sequence: TGCGCCAGCAGCCAGACAGGGGGAAGCCACGAGCAGTACTTC. It codes for CASSQTGGSHEQYF.